The next 14 T cell receptor beta chains were all read from a single sample in a study of shared clonotypes between healthy human individuals. The repertoire was sequenced with immunoSEQ multiplex PCR; TCRdb's copy has only in-frame clones and lacks some. This sample has around 1.6 million clones; 95% to 99% occur once, and the top ten carry about 0.42%. Sequencing was carried out using naive CD4+ T cells sorted from blood. Subset here: CD45RA+ positively selected. These receptors were collected from a man in his thirties or forties in good health.

This clone has just one count. V usage is TRBV29-1 and J usage is TRBJ1-2; unclear D gene. Per the germline V gene, CDR1 is SQVTM and CDR2 is ANQGSEA. V was cut by 6 bases and J by 7 bases, with 9 bases left in between. This CDR3 is 10 amino acids long. In DNA form, the CDR3 reads TGCAGCGTCGCCGAGGTTGGCTACACCTTC. Translation: CSVAEVGYTF.

A single count supports this clone. This same CDR3 is encoded by further DNA sequences in the sample. V and J are TRBV5-4 and TRBJ2-1; D gene ambiguous. Trimming shortened V by 4 bases and J by 8 bases, and 7 bases separated the two germline ends. The germline V gene has CDR1 SGHNT and CDR2 YYREEE (reference sequence). The CDR3 contains 11 residues. CDR3 in DNA: TGTGCCAGCAGCCGAGGCGATGAGCAGTTCTTC. As protein: CASSRGDEQFF.

The rearrangement uses TRBV5-1 and TRBJ2-5; TRBD1 agrees at 9 bases. Germline V gene sequence: CDR1 SGHRS, CDR2 YFSETQ. Trimming removed 4 bases from V and 3 bases from J; junction bases left unmatched: 4. This CDR3 has 14 residues. This CDR3 is CASSMTGGEETQYF. The CDR3 nucleotides are TGCGCCAGCAGCATGACAGGGGGAGAAGAGACCCAGTACTTC.

The chain joins TRBV11-2 to TRBJ2-3; 13 bases line up with TRBD2. The germline V gene has CDR1 SGHAT and CDR2 FQNNGV. Unmatched junction bases numbered 15, after V lost 5 bases and J lost 4 bases. The CDR3 contains 19 residues. The DNA for the CDR3 is TGTGCCAGCAGCCCTAGACTAGCGGGAGGCCTTAAGGGTTCAGATACGCAGTATTTT. This codes for CASSPRLAGGLKGSDTQYF.

The chain employs TRBV5-1 and TRBJ2-3, with a possible D match to TRBD1 (5 bases). There are 12 residues in the CDR3. Between the trimmed V and J ends, which lost 3 bases and 8 bases, there was a span of 10 bases. CDR1 is SGHRS and CDR2 is YFSETQ in the germline V gene. The CDR3 coding sequence is TGCGCCAGCAGCTCCCAGGGCCGTACGCAGTATTTT. Protein sequence: CASSSQGRTQYF.

This clone appeared a single time. Other nucleotide sequences from this sample produce the same CDR3. The chain links TRBV9 to TRBJ2-1, with unresolved D. Germline V gene lookup returns CDR1 SGDLS and CDR2 YYNGEE. This CDR3 has 16 residues. Trimming cost V 0 bases and J 0 bases, with 10 bases left between them. CDR3 in DNA: TGTGCCAGCAGCGTAGCCCCGTCCGGCTCCTACAATGAGCAGTTCTTC. Translating gives CASSVAPSGSYNEQFF.

The chain links TRBV5-1 to TRBJ1-1; 7 bases agree with TRBD1. Trimming took 4 bases from V and 0 from J; bases not matched to a gene: 6. CDR1 SGHRS and CDR2 YFSETQ come from the germline V gene. CDR3 length: 15 residues. The CDR3 here is CASSETGTVNTEAFF. In DNA, the CDR3 is TGCGCCAGCAGCGAAACCGGGACAGTGAACACTGAAGCTTTCTTT.

The V gene is TRBV18, the J gene TRBJ2-2, with a weak D call TRBD1 (6 bases). Germline V gene sequence: CDR1 KGHSH, CDR2 LQKENI. The CDR3 sequence is 15 residues long. Trimming cost V 6 bases and J 6 bases, with 17 bases left between them. DNA of the CDR3: TGTGCCAGCTCCCAGGACCGGACAGTAGCCGGGGAGCTGTTTTTT. Its protein is CASSQDRTVAGELFF.

This clone appeared once. The rearrangement uses TRBV5-1 and TRBJ2-2; the match to TRBD1 covers 11 bases. CDR1 is SGHRS, CDR2 YFSETQ, per germline. Trimming at V came to 4 bases and at J to 3 bases, leaving 5 bases not matched to a gene. The CDR3 has 16 residues. The CDR3 sequence: CASSPGTGGDTGELFF. The CDR3 nucleotides read TGCGCCAGCAGCCCCGGGACAGGGGGGGACACCGGGGAGCTGTTTTTT. Based on the CDR3 plus reference TRBV5-1 and TRBJ2-2, the full variable domain is KAGVTQTPRYLIKTRGQQVTLSCSPISGHRSVSWYQQTPGQGLQFLFEYFSETQRNKGNFPGRFSGRQFSNSRSEMNVSTLELGDSALYLCASSPGTGGDTGELFFGEGSRLTVL.

The J gene is TRBJ2-7, the V gene TRBV7-9; tentative D call: TRBD1 (6 bases). The CDR3 sequence is 14 residues long. Trimming shortened V by 1 base and J by 3 bases, and 10 bases separated the two germline ends. Germline values: CDR1 SEHNR, CDR2 FQNEAQ (reference sequence). The CDR3 DNA is TGTGCCAGCAGCTTAGGACAGGCCGACTACGAGCAGTACTTC. Amino acids: CASSLGQADYEQYF.

The chain employs TRBV6-5 and TRBJ2-2, with D possibly matching TRBD1 (6 bases). Deletions cut 8 bases from V and 5 bases from J, with 18 bases between. Germline assignment: CDR1 MNHEY and CDR2 SVGAGI. This CDR3 is built from 15 residues. The CDR3, as DNA: TGTGCCAGCTCCCTAGCCTGGACAGCGACCGGGGAGCTGTTTTTT. The encoded protein is CASSLAWTATGELFF.

This chain links TRBV5-1 with TRBJ2-7; D possibly corresponds to TRBD1 (6 bases). Germline assignment: CDR1 SGHRS and CDR2 YFSETQ. V was trimmed by 0 bases and J by 4 bases, leaving 20 bases between them. The CDR3 spans 17 residues. For the CDR3, the DNA is TGCGCCAGCAGCTTGGCCGGGTGGGACAATGGCCCATACGAGCAGTACTTC. Amino acid sequence: CASSLAGWDNGPYEQYF.

The V call is TRBV18, the J call TRBJ2-3, with D uncertain. CDR1 and CDR2 from the germline V gene are KGHSH and LQKENI. This CDR3 comprises 15 residues. Trimming cost V 1 base and J 2 bases, with 10 bases left between them. CDR3 bases: TGTGCCAGCTCACCACTTCCACGGCACACAGATACGCAGTATTTT. It yields the protein CASSPLPRHTDTQYF.

CDR3 sequence (DNA): TGTGCCAGCAGCTTGGGCCCCGCAACGCAGTATTTT. It codes for CASSLGPATQYF. The genes are TRBV5-6 and TRBJ2-3; D is unresolved. The CDR3 covers 12 residues. V was trimmed by 0 bases and J by 9 bases, leaving 8 bases between them. The V gene's germline CDR1 is SGHDT and CDR2 YYEEEE.